Included here is one T cell receptor beta chain sequence, with context. The antigen is undetermined. These data originate in a study of T cell responses to AZD1222 COVID-19 vaccine. Study-wide results and limits: Just 5 or 6 AZD1222 recipients tested seropositive at baseline.

The CDR3 runs to 15 residues. CDR1 SGHTA and CDR2 FQGNSA come from the germline V gene. The V gene lost 1 base and the J gene lost 2 bases, with 12 bases spanning the gap. Data came from immunoSEQ multiplex PCR; TCRdb stores just in-frame clones and leaves some out. The sample includes approximately 180,000 clones, just under 90% of them seen just once. The J gene is TRBJ2-7, the V gene TRBV7-2; possibly TRBD1 for D (5 bases). The clonotype comes from an adult in good health. The specimen was peripheral blood, collected on day 0 of AZD1222 vaccination. CDR3 nucleotide sequence: TGTGCCAGCAGCTTAGATACAGGTTATACCTACGAGCAGTACTTC. This codes for CASSLDTGYTYEQYF.